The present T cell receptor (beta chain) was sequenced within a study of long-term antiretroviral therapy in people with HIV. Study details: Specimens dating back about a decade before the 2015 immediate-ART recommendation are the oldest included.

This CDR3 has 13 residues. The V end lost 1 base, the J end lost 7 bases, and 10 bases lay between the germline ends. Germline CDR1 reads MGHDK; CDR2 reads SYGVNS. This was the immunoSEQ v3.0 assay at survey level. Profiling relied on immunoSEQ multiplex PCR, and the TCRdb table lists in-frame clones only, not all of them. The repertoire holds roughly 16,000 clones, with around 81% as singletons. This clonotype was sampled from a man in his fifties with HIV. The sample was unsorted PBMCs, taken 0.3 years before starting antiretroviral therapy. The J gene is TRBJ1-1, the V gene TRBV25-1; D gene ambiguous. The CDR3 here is CASSESWADEAFF. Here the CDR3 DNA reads TGTGCCAGCAGTGAATCCTGGGCAGATGAAGCTTTCTTT. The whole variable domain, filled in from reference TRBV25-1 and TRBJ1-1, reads EADIYQTPRYLVIGTGKKITLECSQTMGHDKMYWYQQDPGMELHLIHYSYGVNSTEKGDLSSESTVSRIRTEHFPLTLESARPSHTSQYLCASSESWADEAFFGQGTRLTVV.